Listed here are 19 T cell receptor beta chains from one sample, sequenced in a study of human T cells and chemical hapten exposure. Time point of the sample: pre-sensitization, week 0. The treatment here: therapeutic diphenylcyclopropenone sensitization with weekly scalp DPC. MiXCR was run by TCRdb on the RACE reads, yielding one entry per CDR3 protein. In the table there are about 120,000 distinct CDR3 sequences, approximately 15% of which are singletons. This material consisted of whole blood, taken in connection with sensitization to the hapten diphenylcyclopropenone (DPC). These receptors came from a woman aged 18 to 35 with alopecia areata. Some clones in this sample may be carry-over from other donors' samples.

There are many counts of this clonotype. J is TRBJ2-5 and V is TRBV20-1, with 8 nucleotides matching TRBD1. This CDR3 is 12 amino acids long. CDR1 is DFQATT, CDR2 SNEGSKA, per germline (reference sequence). The trim removed 4 bases at V and 5 bases at J, leaving 3 bases unmatched. This chain's CDR3 is CSATTGVETQYF. CDR3 coding DNA: TGCAGTGCTACGACAGGGGTGGAGACCCAGTACTTC.

This chain uses TRBV27 with TRBJ2-3; a weak D match, TRBD2 (5 bases). The V end was cut by 5 bases, the J end by 11 bases, with 29 bases between. Germline V gene data show CDR1 as MNHEY and CDR2 as SMNVEV (reference sequence). The CDR3 length is 17 residues. The CDR3 DNA reads TGTGCCAGCAGTCCCACCCTCCTTGGTGCGGTGGCGGGTGGGCAGTATTTT. The encoded protein is CASSPTLLGAVAGGQYF.

This clonotype has at least ten counts. The J gene is TRBJ2-3, the V gene TRBV20-1, with 8 bases that match TRBD2. The CDR3 is made up of 16 amino acids. The junction had 11 bases not matched to a gene; V was cut back by 6 bases and J by 0 bases. Per the germline V gene, CDR1 is DFQATT and CDR2 is SNEGSKA (reference sequence). The CDR3 DNA follows: TGCAGTGCCCAAGCCGGGCTAGCGGGTAGCACAGATACGCAGTATTTT. Its translation: CSAQAGLAGSTDTQYF.

This chain joins TRBV29-1 and TRBJ2-2; TRBD1 matches at 7 bases. This CDR3 has 13 residues. Germline lookup yields CDR1 SQVTM and CDR2 ANQGSEA. Trimming at V came to 4 bases and at J to 1 base, leaving 0 bases not matched to a gene. CDR3 in amino acids: CSVGQGNTGELFF. For the CDR3, the DNA is TGCAGCGTTGGACAGGGGAACACCGGGGAGCTGTTTTTT.

The chain employs TRBV7-6 and TRBJ2-1; 7 bases fit TRBD2. The V gene's germline CDR1 is SGHVS and CDR2 FNYEAQ. Germline trimming cut 6 bases from V and 7 bases from J; bases unmatched to any gene: 3. CDR3 length equals 12 residues. CDR3 loop: CASSPGGNEQFF. CDR3 coding DNA: TGTGCCAGCAGTCCCGGGGGGAATGAGCAGTTCTTC.

This clonotype has just a few counts. V is TRBV28 and J is TRBJ2-3; D is ambiguous. The CDR3 length is 12 residues. With 6 bases removed from V and 0 bases from J, the gap between germline ends came to 4 bases. Germline V gene sequence: CDR1 MDHEN, CDR2 SYDVKM. CDR3 protein: CASRASTDTQYF. The CDR3 DNA is TGTGCCAGCAGGGCCAGCACAGATACGCAGTATTTT.

This rearrangement joins TRBV4-3 to TRBJ1-6; D perhaps matches TRBD1 (5 bases). The CDR3 totals 14 residues. Trimming left V 1 base short and J 10 bases short, with 11 bases between. Germline V lookup: CDR1 LGHNA, CDR2 YSLEER. In DNA, the CDR3 is TGCGCCAGCAGCCAAGGGGGGTCGGGCTCACCCCTCCACTTT. Encoded protein: CASSQGGSGSPLHF.

V and J are TRBV5-1 and TRBJ2-7; D is uncertain. The V end was cut by 7 bases, the J end by 1 base, with 15 bases between. CDR1 and CDR2 from the germline V gene are SGHRS and YFSETQ. This CDR3 region has 14 residues. CDR3: CASFRIESSYEQYF. CDR3 DNA: TGCGCCAGCTTCCGCATAGAGTCATCCTACGAGCAGTACTTC.

This clonotype was seen more than once but under ten times. The rearrangement links TRBV7-2 to TRBJ2-1; 12 nucleotides align to TRBD2. With 8 bases clipped from V and 6 bases from J, the junction kept 17 bases outside the gene matches. The CDR3 consists of 18 residues. Germline V gene sequence: CDR1 SGHTA, CDR2 FQGNSA. The DNA of the CDR3 is TGTGCCAGCGACCCCAGTATCGGGCTAGCGGGGGGGCTCAATGAGCAGTTCTTC. Translation gives CASDPSIGLAGGLNEQFF. The whole variable domain, remainder taken from reference TRBV7-2 and TRBJ2-1, is GAGVSQSPSNKVTEKGKDVELRCDPISGHTALYWYRQSLGQGLEFLIYFQGNSAPDKSGLPSDRFSAERTGGSVSTLTIQRTQQEDSAVYLCASDPSIGLAGGLNEQFFGPGTRLTVL.

This clonotype was recorded many times. The rearrangement joins TRBV6-1 to TRBJ2-7, with D unresolved. CDR1 and CDR2 from the germline V gene are MNHNS and SASEGT. The CDR3 length is 15 residues. Trimming pared 1 base from V and 0 bases from J, leaving 10 bases between. The DNA for the CDR3 is TGTGCCAGCAGTGAAGAGCCCAGGAGCTCCTACGAGCAGTACTTC. It codes for CASSEEPRSSYEQYF.

This clonotype was seen at least ten times. This CDR3 reads CSAEKIRDRVLSNQPQHF. The DNA of the CDR3 is TGCAGTGCTGAGAAGATCCGGGACAGGGTCTTGAGCAATCAGCCCCAGCATTTT. This chain uses TRBV20-1 with TRBJ1-5, with 9 nucleotides matching TRBD1. This CDR3 contains 18 residues. Germline lookup yields CDR1 DFQATT and CDR2 SNEGSKA (reference sequence). V lost 5 bases to trimming and J lost 1 base; unmatched junction nucleotides: 15.

This clonotype was seen more than once but under ten times. The chain links TRBV12-3 or TRBV12-4 to TRBJ1-1; D is unresolved. The CDR3 runs to 13 residues. Trimming removed 7 bases at V and 8 bases at J, with 17 bases between. The CDR3 loop reads CASTSPGFREAFF. CDR3 DNA sequence: TGTGCCAGCACTTCACCGGGGTTTAGAGAAGCTTTCTTT.

The gene calls are TRBV29-1 and TRBJ2-1; D call uncertain. CDR1 is SQVTM and CDR2 is ANQGSEA in the germline V gene. This CDR3 region has 12 residues. The germline V and J ends were trimmed by 5 bases and 0 bases, with 5 bases remaining between them. The CDR3 here is CSVLASYNEQFF. The CDR3 DNA reads as TGCAGCGTTCTCGCCTCCTACAATGAGCAGTTCTTC.

The V and J genes are TRBV20-1 and TRBJ1-5; D possibly corresponds to TRBD1 (5 bases). The V and J ends lost 3 bases and 0 bases respectively, with 12 bases between them. CDR3 length equals 15 residues. The germline V gene has CDR1 DFQATT and CDR2 SNEGSKA (reference sequence). CDR3 in amino acids: CSASGGGNSNQPQHF. CDR3 coding DNA: TGCAGTGCTAGCGGGGGAGGAAATAGCAATCAGCCCCAGCATTTT.

This clonotype was counted between two and nine times. The rearrangement links TRBV5-4 to TRBJ2-3, with 8 bases aligning to TRBD2. Germline CDR1 and CDR2: SGHNT and YYREEE (reference sequence). This CDR3 comprises 15 residues. V dropped 2 bases and J dropped 1; count of bases not matched to a gene: 3. The CDR3 here is CASSFPAGGTDTQYF. The CDR3 nucleotides are TGTGCCAGCAGCTTTCCAGCGGGGGGCACAGATACGCAGTATTTT.

The chain uses TRBV20-1 and TRBJ2-3; no definite D call. Germline CDR1 reads DFQATT; CDR2 reads SNEGSKA (reference sequence). V lost 5 bases and J 5 bases, leaving 8 bases between the germline ends. CDR3 length: 11 amino acids. Here the CDR3 reads CSAAMGDTQYF. The CDR3 DNA sequence: TGCAGTGCTGCAATGGGAGATACGCAGTATTTT.

This clonotype appeared once. This may come from a read error, since a much larger clone is one base off. The V call is TRBV4-3, the J call TRBJ1-2; D is unresolved. The CDR3 sequence is 14 residues long. Germline CDR1 is LGHNA and CDR2 is YSLEER. CDR3 nucleotides: TGCGCCAGCAGCCAAGATGAAGTTAACTATGGCTGCACCTTC. It codes for CASSQDEVNYGCTF.

The chain recombines TRBV5-1 with TRBJ2-7; the D gene is possibly TRBD1 (5 bases). The germline CDR1 and CDR2 sequences are SGHRS and YFSETQ. There are 14 residues in the CDR3. The ends were cut back, 0 bases at V and 0 bases at J, with 7 bases in the middle. The CDR3 DNA reads as TGCGCCAGCAGCTTGGAGGGGATCTCCTACGAGCAGTACTTC. Amino acid sequence: CASSLEGISYEQYF.

V usage is TRBV6-6 and J usage is TRBJ1-4; D gene uncertain. The CDR3 has 15 residues. Trimming shortened V by 2 bases and J by 0 bases, and 7 bases separated the two germline ends. Looked up from germline, CDR1 is MNHNY and CDR2 is SVGAGI (reference sequence). This CDR3 is CASSYKRATNEKLFF. The CDR3 DNA reads as TGTGCCAGCAGTTACAAGCGAGCAACTAATGAAAAACTGTTTTTT.